The T cell receptor (beta chain) described here comes from a study of T cell responses to AZD1222 COVID-19 vaccine (TCRdb year 2021). In terms of the full investigation: AZD1222 recipients whose second dose came at about 4 weeks and those whose second dose came at about 12 weeks were combined into one group, since spike-specific TCR depth and breadth did not differ between the two schedules. Trial participants were enrolled by age into 18-55, 56-69 and 70-plus year subgroups, with about 150, 28 and 57 TCR-sequenced participants respectively. A total of 230 to 250 trial participants underwent TCR sequencing, of whom about 210 had received two doses of AZD1222 and 26 had received two doses of the MenACWY control vaccine.

The CDR3 regions of human TCRbeta chains were subjected to immunosequencing. The published analysis was carried out like this. Repertoire TCRs were matched against a reference library of SARS-CoV-2-specific TCRs generated with the MIRA antigen-specificity platform. Breadth was defined as the fraction of unique TCRs that were SARS-CoV-2-associated, and depth was defined as the fraction of total T cells that were SARS-CoV-2-associated. Using the MIRA data, each spike-specific TCR was mapped to the spike region that the TCR reacts to and placed in a CD4 or CD8 class. Log10-transformed breadth and depth values were compared by one-way ANOVA with Sidak's multiple comparisons tests. TCRdb limited this immuneACCESS table to in-frame rearrangements with V and J called. A share of clones is missing; checked studies link under half to unresolved V genes, and the rest is unexplained. V, J and clone size reflect that table, while D and trimming were determined from the DNA. A total of 100,000 to 150,000 clones appear in this sample, 85% to 90% of them only once. In total, the top ten clones hold approximately 20% of the sample.

With respect to this clone: Its recognized antigen is unknown. Per-base qualities were not stored, and no clone one base away is much larger.

The time point label on this specimen signifies: baseline before first vaccination. Vaccinee samples came from UK trials COV001 and COV002, including a single-blind randomized controlled phase 2/3 trial of AZD1222 (ChAdOx1 nCoV-19) in healthy adults. For TCRbeta chain sequencing, PBMC samples from trial participants were taken at day 0 and at day 28 after the second dose. Overall study outcomes, separate from this receptor: Because no day 14 peak-response samples were available, the repertoires could be characterized only after the peak T cell response. Conclusions about previously exposed vaccinees are limited because only six or seven AZD1222 recipients were SARS-CoV-2 seropositive at baseline. CD4 TCRs associated with the vaccine covered the entire spike protein, and the dominant responses were in regions 160-218 and 743-854. A significant rise in spike-specific TCR breadth and depth was observed after two AZD1222 doses relative to day 0 and relative to MenACWY recipients. Most participants were white British and females outnumbered males, and the authors suggested that clonal diversity may have been underestimated. In the small 56-69-year group, the increase in depth fell short of significance, most likely because of low power. Reportedly, close to half of the unique spike-specific TCRs recognized epitopes lying outside the regions that are mutated in the B.1.351 and B.1.1.7 variants.

V is pared back by 4 bases and J by 0 bases, with 12 bases lying between the germline termini. The CDR3 starts with the cysteine, ends with the phenylalanine, and has 15 residues. CDR3 DNA only is kept here, 45 bases in frame from base 1. For CDR1 and CDR2, the germline V gene lists SNHLY and FYNNEI. The starting material was peripheral blood, obtained on day 0 of AZD1222 vaccination. The sequence joins TRBV2 to TRBJ1-2, with the identity of the D gene unclear. The sequence came from an adult in good health. The sequenced DNA is TGTGCCAGCAGTGCAGAGAACGGAGCTAACTATGGCTACACCTTC. It codes for CASSAENGANYGYTF. Here the CDR3 is joined to the reference TRBV2 and TRBJ1-2 genes, and the full variable domain is: EPEVTQTPSHQVTQMGQEVILRCVPISNHLYFYWYRQILGQKVEFLVSFYNNEISEKSEIFDDQFSVERPDGSNFTLKIRSTKLEDSAMYFCASSAENGANYGYTFGSGTRLTVV.